The clone carrying this T cell receptor beta chain appeared many times. Its specificity is unknown. This sample is part of a study of T cells in Graves' hyperthyroidism and ophthalmopathy. General study findings and limits: Blood shared most expanded thyroid clonotypes above 0.001.

Trimming removed 2 bases at V and 1 base at J, with 10 bases between. The germline CDR1 and CDR2 sequences are KGHSH and LQKENI. This CDR3 region has 15 residues. TCR beta CDR3 sequences were amplified from RNA transcripts. TCR CDR3 underwent first-round RT-PCR with the HTBI primer set. TCRdb ran MiXCR on the multiplex PCR reads and lists one entry per CDR3 protein. The table lists more than 500,000 distinct CDR3 sequences, 15% to 20% of them singletons. Sequencing used blood. The genes are TRBV18 and TRBJ2-3; D not certain. This receptor was obtained from a woman under 40 with Graves' hyperthyroidism. DNA for the CDR3: TGTGCCAGCTCACCAGATCTAGGCGGCACAGATACGCAGTATTTT. It is translated as CASSPDLGGTDTQYF.